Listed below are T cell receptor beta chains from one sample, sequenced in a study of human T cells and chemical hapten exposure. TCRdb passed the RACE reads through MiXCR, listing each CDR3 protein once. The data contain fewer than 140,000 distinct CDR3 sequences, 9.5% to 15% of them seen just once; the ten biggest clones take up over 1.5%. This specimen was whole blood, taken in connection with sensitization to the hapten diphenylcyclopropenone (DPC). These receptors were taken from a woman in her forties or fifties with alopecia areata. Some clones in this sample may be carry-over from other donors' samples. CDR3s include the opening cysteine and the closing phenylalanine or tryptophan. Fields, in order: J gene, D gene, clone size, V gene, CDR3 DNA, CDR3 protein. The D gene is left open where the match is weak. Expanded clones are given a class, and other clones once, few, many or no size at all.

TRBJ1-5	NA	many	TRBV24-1	TGTGCCACCGCGGGGACGGGGCAGCCCCAGCATTTT	CATAGTGQPQHF
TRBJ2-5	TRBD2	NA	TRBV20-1	TGCAGTGCTAGTCGGGCTAGCGGATCTCAAGAGACCCAGTACTTC	CSASRASGSQETQYF
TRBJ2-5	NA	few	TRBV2	TGTGCCAGCAGTGCCCAGGAAGGAGAGACCCAGTACTTC	CASSAQEGETQYF
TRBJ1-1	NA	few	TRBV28	TGTGCCAGCAGGAGTGGGTCGGAAGCTTTCTTT	CASRSGSEAFF
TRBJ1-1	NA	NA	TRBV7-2	TGTGCCAGCAGCGGCCAGGGAGATGGTAGCACTGAAGCTTTCTTT	CASSGQGDGSTEAFF
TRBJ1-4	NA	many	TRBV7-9	TGTGCCAGCAGCTTAGGTAATTGGACAAGGCACCCAACTAATGAAAAACTGTTTTTT	CASSLGNWTRHPTNEKLFF
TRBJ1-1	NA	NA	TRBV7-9	TGTGCCAGCAGCTTAGGGTCCGGGACCACTGAAGCTTTCTTT	CASSLGSGTTEAFF
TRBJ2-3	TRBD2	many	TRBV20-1	TGCAGTGCTAGAGGACTAGCGGGGCGCACAGATACGCAGTATTTT	CSARGLAGRTDTQYF
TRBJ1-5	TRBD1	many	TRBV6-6	TGTGCCAGCAGTTGGACAGGTTTCGATCAGCCCCAGCATTTT	CASSWTGFDQPQHF
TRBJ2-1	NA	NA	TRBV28	TGTGCCAGCATAGGACAGTACCATGAGCAGTTCTTC	CASIGQYHEQFF
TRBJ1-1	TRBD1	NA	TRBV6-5	TGTGCCAGCAGTTACAGGACAGGGGTCGCTGAAGCTTTCTTT	CASSYRTGVAEAFF
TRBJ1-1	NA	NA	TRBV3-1	TGTGCCAGCAGCCAAGGACCGGCAGAAGCTTTCTTT	CASSQGPAEAFF
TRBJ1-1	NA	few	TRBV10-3	TGTGCCATCAGTTTGGACGGTGAAGCTTTCTTT	CAISLDGEAFF
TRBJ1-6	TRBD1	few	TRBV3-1	TGTGCCAGCAGCCACCAAAGGCCGGGACAGGGGTATTCACCCCTCCACTTT	CASSHQRPGQGYSPLHF
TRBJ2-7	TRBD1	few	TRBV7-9	TGTGCCAGCAGCGATGGGAAAATCGCCGGGACAGCAGTCTACGAGCAGTACTTC	CASSDGKIAGTAVYEQYF
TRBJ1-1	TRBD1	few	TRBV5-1	TGCGCCAGCAGCTCTGGGACGTTGAACAGGGGAGGAACTGAAGCTTTCTTT	CASSSGTLNRGGTEAFF
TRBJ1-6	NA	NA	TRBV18	TGTGCCAGCTCAAAAACAGGGAACAATTCACCCCTCCACTTT	CASSKTGNNSPLHF
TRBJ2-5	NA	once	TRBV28	TGTGCCAGCAGTTTGCCTCAAGGCCGAGAGACCCAGTACTTC	CASSLPQGRETQYF
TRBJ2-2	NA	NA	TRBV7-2	TGTGCCAGCAGCTTAGGATGGCAGCCCACCGGGGAGCTGTTTTTT	CASSLGWQPTGELFF
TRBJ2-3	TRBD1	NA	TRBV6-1	TGTGCCAGCAGTGAAAGGACAGGGGGAAGAACGGGCACAGATACGCAGTATTTT	CASSERTGGRTGTDTQYF
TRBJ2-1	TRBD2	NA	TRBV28	TGTGCCAGCAGTGTGGCGGGGGGGCGTTCCTACAATGAGCAGTTCTTC	CASSVAGGRSYNEQFF
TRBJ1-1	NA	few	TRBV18	TGTGCCAGCTCACCACGGCCTGACACTGAAGCTTTCTTT	CASSPRPDTEAFF
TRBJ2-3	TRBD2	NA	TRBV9	TGTGCCAGCTCCATGAGCGGGAGTGGAGATACGCAGTATTTT	CASSMSGSGDTQYF
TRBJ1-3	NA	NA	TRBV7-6	TGTGCCAGCAGCCCCGGGACCCCGTCCGGAAACACCATATATTTT	CASSPGTPSGNTIYF
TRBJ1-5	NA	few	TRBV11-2	TGTGCCAGCAGCTCTGACAGGTCCCAGGGGCCCCAGCATTTT	CASSSDRSQGPQHF
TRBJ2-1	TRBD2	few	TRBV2	TGTGCCAGCAGTGGACTAGCGTGGCAGTTCTTC	CASSGLAWQFF
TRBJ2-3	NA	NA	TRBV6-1	TGTGCCAGCAGTGAAAGTCTCCCTTCAACTAGCACAGATACGCAGTATTTT	CASSESLPSTSTDTQYF
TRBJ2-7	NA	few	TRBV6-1	TGTGCCAGCAGGACCCGGGACACCATAGGCGAGCAGTACTTC	CASRTRDTIGEQYF